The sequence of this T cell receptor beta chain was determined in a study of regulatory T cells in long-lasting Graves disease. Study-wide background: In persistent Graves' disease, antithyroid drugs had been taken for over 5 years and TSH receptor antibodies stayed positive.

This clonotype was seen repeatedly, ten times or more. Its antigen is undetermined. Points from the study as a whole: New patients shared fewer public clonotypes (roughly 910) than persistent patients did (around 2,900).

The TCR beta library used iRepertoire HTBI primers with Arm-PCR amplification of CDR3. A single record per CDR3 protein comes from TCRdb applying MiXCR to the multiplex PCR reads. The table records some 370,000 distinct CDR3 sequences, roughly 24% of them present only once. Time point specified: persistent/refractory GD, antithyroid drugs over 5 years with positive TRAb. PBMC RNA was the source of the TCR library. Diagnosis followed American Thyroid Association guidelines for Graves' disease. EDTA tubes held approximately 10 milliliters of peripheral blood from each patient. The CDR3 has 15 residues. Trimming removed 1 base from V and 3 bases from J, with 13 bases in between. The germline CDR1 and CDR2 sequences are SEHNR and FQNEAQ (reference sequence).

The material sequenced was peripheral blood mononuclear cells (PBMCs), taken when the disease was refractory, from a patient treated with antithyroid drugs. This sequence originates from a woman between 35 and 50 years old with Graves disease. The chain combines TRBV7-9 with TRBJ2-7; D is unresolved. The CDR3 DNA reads TGTGCCAGCAGCTTAGGGCCTAGAGACGTCTACGAGCAGTACTTC. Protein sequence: CASSLGPRDVYEQYF. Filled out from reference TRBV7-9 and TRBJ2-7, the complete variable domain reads DTGVSQNPRHKITKRGQNVTFRCDPISEHNRLYWYRQTLGQGPEFLTYFQNEAQLEKSRLLSDRFSAERPKGSFSTLEIQRTEQGDSAMYLCASSLGPRDVYEQYFGPGTRLTVT.